This T cell receptor beta chain was recorded in a study of regulatory T cells in long-lasting Graves disease. Across the whole study: Persistent cases were those of Graves' disease that involved over 5 years of antithyroid drugs with positive TSH receptor antibodies. Broader study findings: Persistent cases favored TRBV28, TRBJ1-2 and TRBJ2-5. Persistent patients had more shared public clonotypes (around 2,500) than new patients (about 970).

This CDR3 has 17 amino acids. Trimming removed 5 bases at V and 0 bases at J, with 17 bases between. Germline lookup yields CDR1 MDHEN and CDR2 SYDVKM. Time point here: persistent/refractory GD, antithyroid drugs over 5 years with positive TRAb. From RNA extracted from PBMCs, the TCR library was made. Tubes containing EDTA received 7 to 10 milliliters of drawn peripheral blood. Relying on iRepertoire HTBI primers and Arm-PCR of CDR3 regions, the team built TCR beta libraries. TCRdb re-called the multiplex PCR reads through MiXCR, storing one row per CDR3 protein. Here the sample spans around 460,000 distinct CDR3 sequences, around a fifth being singletons. This clonotype turned up a few times. The target antigen is unknown.

The chain joins TRBV28 to TRBJ2-1, with D perhaps matching TRBD1 (5 bases). The sample consisted of peripheral blood mononuclear cells (PBMCs), taken when the disease was refractory, from a patient treated with antithyroid drugs. The TCR originated in a female donor with Graves disease. CDR3 DNA sequence: TGTGCCAGCAGTGGGGCACTTGGAGCTTACTCCTACAATGAGCAGTTCTTC. It translates to CASSGALGAYSYNEQFF. Full variable domain (outside the CDR3, taken from reference TRBV28 and TRBJ2-1): DVKVTQSSRYLVKRTGEKVFLECVQDMDHENMFWYRQDPGLGLRLIYFSYDVKMKEKGDIPEGYSVSREKKERFSLILESASTNQTSMYLCASSGALGAYSYNEQFFGPGTRLTVL.